This TCR beta chain was sequenced in a study of blood T cell repertoires in COVID-19. Study background: COVID-19 samples from acute and convalescent phases originated in the United States, Italy and Spain. PBMCs, B-cell-depleted T cells, or T cells were the source of the cDNA or gDNA that made up the material.

In the original workflow: Estimates of nucleated cell counts were drawn from the amplification of reference gene primers. This table comes from immunoSEQ multiplex PCR, and its TCRdb copy is limited to in-frame clones, with some not included. The D gene and trimming were derived from the DNA, and the V and J assignments and clone size from that table. The table records around 150,000 clones, about 84% of them present only once. Per the germline V gene, CDR1 is LGHDT and CDR2 is YNNKEL (reference sequence). Unmatched junction bases numbered 2, after V lost 4 bases and J lost 4 bases. There are 14 residues in the CDR3.

Material for sequencing was peripheral blood. The rearrangement links TRBV3-1 (or the pseudogene TRBV3-2) to TRBJ2-2; 8 positions agree with TRBD1. This clonotype was sampled from a human donor in a cohort sampled during active COVID-19. The CDR3 loop reads CASSPDRGTGELFF. The CDR3 DNA sequence: TGTGCCAGCAGCCCCGACAGGGGCACCGGGGAGCTGTTTTTT.